This TCR beta chain was retrieved from a study of T cells after yellow fever vaccination. Study outcomes and limitations: At around 95% for CD4 and almost 90% for CD8, most primary-vaccination clones showed up again after the booster. The presence of abundant clonotypes contaminating from the bulk population was possible in FACS-sorted repertoires.

The authors made TCR cDNA by 5'RACE template switching, adding a universal primer site and UMIs. From the 5' RACE reads, TCRdb called clonotypes with MiXCR, one entry per CDR3 protein. The repertoire holds hundreds of thousands of distinct CDR3 sequences, approximately 13% seen once, with about 15% in the top ten. To note about this clonotype: Its antigen remains unknown.

Germline CDR1 SNHLY, CDR2 FYNNEI. The CDR3 length is 14 residues. Trimming left V 4 bases short and J 10 bases short, with 17 bases between. The source was PBMCs, collected on the day of the yellow fever booster vaccination. The sequence came from a man under 40 who received the YFV17D yellow fever vaccine. The chain uses TRBV2 and TRBJ2-1, with D possibly TRBD2 on 6 matching bases. The DNA for the CDR3 is TGTGCCAGCAGTGCGGGACTCTTCACAATAGAGCAGTTCTTC. Translated, it gives CASSAGLFTIEQFF. Drawing the rest from reference TRBV2 and TRBJ2-1, the complete variable domain is EPEVTQTPSHQVTQMGQEVILRCVPISNHLYFYWYRQILGQKVEFLVSFYNNEISEKSEIFDDQFSVERPDGSNFTLKIRSTKLEDSAMYFCASSAGLFTIEQFFGPGTRLTVL.